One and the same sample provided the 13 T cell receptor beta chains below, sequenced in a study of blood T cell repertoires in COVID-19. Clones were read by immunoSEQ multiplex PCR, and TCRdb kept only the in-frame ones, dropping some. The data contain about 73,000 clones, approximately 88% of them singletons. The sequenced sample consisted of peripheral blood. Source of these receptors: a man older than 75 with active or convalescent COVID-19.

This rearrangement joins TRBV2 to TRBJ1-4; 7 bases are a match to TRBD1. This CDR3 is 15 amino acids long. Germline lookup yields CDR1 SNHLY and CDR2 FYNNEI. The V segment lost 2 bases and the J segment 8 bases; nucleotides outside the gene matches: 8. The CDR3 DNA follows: TGTGCCAGCAGTGAACCGGACAGGCTGGGAGAAAAACTGTTTTTT. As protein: CASSEPDRLGEKLFF.

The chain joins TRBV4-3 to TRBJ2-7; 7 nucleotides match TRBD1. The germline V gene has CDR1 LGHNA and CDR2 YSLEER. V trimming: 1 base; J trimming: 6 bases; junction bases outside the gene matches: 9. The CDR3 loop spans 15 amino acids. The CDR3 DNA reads TGCGCCAGCAGCCAAGTCGGACAGGTGGCTCGCGAGCAGTACTTC. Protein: CASSQVGQVAREQYF.

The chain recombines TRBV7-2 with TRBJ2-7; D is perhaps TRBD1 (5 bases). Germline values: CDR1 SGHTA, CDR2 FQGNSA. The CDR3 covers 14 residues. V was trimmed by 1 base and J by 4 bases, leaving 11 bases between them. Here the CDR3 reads CASSLGRAGYEQYF. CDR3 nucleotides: TGTGCCAGCAGCTTAGGCAGGGCTGGATACGAGCAGTACTTC.

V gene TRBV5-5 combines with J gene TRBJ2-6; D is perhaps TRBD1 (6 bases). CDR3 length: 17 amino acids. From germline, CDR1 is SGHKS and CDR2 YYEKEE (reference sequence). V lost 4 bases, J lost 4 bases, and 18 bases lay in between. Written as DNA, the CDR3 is TGTGCCAGCAGCCCTACAGGGTTTGGTTCCGGGGCCAACGTCCTGACTTTC. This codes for CASSPTGFGSGANVLTF.

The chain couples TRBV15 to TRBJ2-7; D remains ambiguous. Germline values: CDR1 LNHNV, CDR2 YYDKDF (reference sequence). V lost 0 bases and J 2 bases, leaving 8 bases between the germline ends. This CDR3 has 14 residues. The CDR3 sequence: CATSRDMAAYEQYF. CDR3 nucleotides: TGTGCCACCAGCAGAGACATGGCGGCCTACGAGCAGTACTTC. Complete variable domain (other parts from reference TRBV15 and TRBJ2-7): DAMVIQNPRYQVTQFGKPVTLSCSQTLNHNVMYWYQQKSSQAPKLLFHYYDKDFNNEADTPDNFQSRRPNTSFCFLDIRSPGLGDTAMYLCATSRDMAAYEQYFGPGTRLTVT.

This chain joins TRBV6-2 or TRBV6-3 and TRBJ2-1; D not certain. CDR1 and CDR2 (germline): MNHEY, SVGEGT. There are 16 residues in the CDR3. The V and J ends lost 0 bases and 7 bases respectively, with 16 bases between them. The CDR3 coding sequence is TGTGCCAGCAGTTACTCCCTTGCTAGAAGGCAGAATGAGCAGTTCTTC. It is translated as CASSYSLARRQNEQFF.

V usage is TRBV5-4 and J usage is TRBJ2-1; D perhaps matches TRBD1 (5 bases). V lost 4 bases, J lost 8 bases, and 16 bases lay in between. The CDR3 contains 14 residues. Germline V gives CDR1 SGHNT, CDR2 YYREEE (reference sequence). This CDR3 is CASSLVQGDYEQFF. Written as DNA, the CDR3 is TGTGCCAGCAGCCTCGTGCAGGGTGACTATGAGCAGTTCTTC.

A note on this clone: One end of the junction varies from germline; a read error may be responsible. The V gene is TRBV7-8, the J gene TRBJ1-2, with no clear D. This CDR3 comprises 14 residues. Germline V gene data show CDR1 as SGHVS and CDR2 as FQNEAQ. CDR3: CASSPVTGFYDYTF. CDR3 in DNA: TGTGCCAGCAGCCCCGTTACTGGTTTCTATGACTACACCTTC.

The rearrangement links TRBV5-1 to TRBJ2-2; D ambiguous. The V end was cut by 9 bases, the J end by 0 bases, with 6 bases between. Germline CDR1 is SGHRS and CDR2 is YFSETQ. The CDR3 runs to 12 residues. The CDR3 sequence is CATRPNTGELFF. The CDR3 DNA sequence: TGCGCCACCCGTCCGAACACCGGGGAGCTGTTTTTT.

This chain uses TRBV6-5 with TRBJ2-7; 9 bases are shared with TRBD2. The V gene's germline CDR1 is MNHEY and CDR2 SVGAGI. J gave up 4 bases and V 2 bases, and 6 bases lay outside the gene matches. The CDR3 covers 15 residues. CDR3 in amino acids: CASSYAGTSGYEQYF. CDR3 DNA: TGTGCCAGCAGTTACGCCGGCACTAGCGGGTACGAGCAGTACTTC.

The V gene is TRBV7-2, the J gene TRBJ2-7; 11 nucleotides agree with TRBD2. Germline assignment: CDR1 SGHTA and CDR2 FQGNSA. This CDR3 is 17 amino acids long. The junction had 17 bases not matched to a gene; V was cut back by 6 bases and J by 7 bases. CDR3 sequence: CASRQAGTSGGSREQYF. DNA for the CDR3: TGTGCCAGCAGACAGGCGGGGACTAGCGGAGGCTCTAGGGAGCAGTACTTC.

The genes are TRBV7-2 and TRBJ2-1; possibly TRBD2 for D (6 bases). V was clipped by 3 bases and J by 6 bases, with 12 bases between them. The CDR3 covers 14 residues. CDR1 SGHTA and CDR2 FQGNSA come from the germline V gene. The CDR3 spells CASSFSEGGNEQFF. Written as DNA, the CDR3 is TGTGCCAGCAGCTTTAGTGAGGGAGGCAATGAGCAGTTCTTC.

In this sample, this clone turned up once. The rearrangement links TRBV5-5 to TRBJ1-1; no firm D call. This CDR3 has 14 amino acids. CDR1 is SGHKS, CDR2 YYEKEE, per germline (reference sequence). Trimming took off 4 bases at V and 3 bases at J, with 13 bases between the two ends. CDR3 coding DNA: TGTGCCAGCAGCCTTTTCGCGTCCCACACTGAAGCTTTCTTT. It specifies CASSLFASHTEAFF. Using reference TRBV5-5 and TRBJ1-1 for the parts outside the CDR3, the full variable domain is DAGVTQSPTHLIKTRGQQVTLRCSPISGHKSVSWYQQVLGQGPQFIFQYYEKEERGRGNFPDRFSARQFPNYSSELNVNALLLGDSALYLCASSLFASHTEAFFGQGTRLTVV.